These T cell receptor beta chains were read from a single sample in a study of blood T cell repertoires in COVID-19. Profiled with immunoSEQ multiplex PCR; TCRdb holds only in-frame clones, not every one. The table has some 250,000 clones, about four fifths seen once. Source material: peripheral blood. The source of these receptors is a woman aged 18-35 years with acute or convalescent COVID-19. CDR3s include the opening cysteine and the closing phenylalanine or tryptophan. The order of the fields is V gene, D gene, clone size, J gene, CDR3 protein, CDR3 DNA. A D gene is named only where the DNA matches it firmly. Size is stated for part of the rows, as once, few or many counts, or as a class when the clone is expanded.

v_gene: TRBV7-9; d_gene: TRBD1; abundance: .; j_gene: TRBJ1-1; CDR3aa: CASSGWTGGTEAFF; CDR3nt: TGTGCCAGCAGCGGATGGACAGGGGGAACTGAAGCTTTCTTT
v_gene: TRBV12-3/TRBV12-4; d_gene: .; abundance: .; j_gene: TRBJ2-7; CDR3aa: CASSLQGLEQYF; CDR3nt: TGTGCCAGCAGTTTACAGGGGCTCGAGCAGTACTTC
v_gene: TRBV6-5; d_gene: .; abundance: .; j_gene: TRBJ2-2; CDR3aa: CASTPGPTGELFF; CDR3nt: TGTGCCAGCACCCCAGGCCCCACCGGGGAGCTGTTTTTT
v_gene: TRBV7-9; d_gene: TRBD2; abundance: .; j_gene: TRBJ2-7; CDR3aa: CASSPSGIGEQYF; CDR3nt: TGTGCCAGCAGCCCTAGCGGGATAGGCGAGCAGTACTTC
v_gene: TRBV6-2/TRBV6-3; d_gene: .; abundance: .; j_gene: TRBJ2-1; CDR3aa: CASSYDWFSEDEQFF; CDR3nt: TGTGCCAGCAGTTACGATTGGTTTAGTGAGGATGAGCAGTTCTTC
v_gene: TRBV6-2/TRBV6-3; d_gene: TRBD1; abundance: .; j_gene: TRBJ1-5; CDR3aa: CASSYPGTGDQPQHF; CDR3nt: TGTGCCAGCAGTTACCCTGGGACAGGGGATCAGCCCCAGCATTTT
v_gene: TRBV7-9; d_gene: .; abundance: .; j_gene: TRBJ2-7; CDR3aa: CASTPRASDAREQYF; CDR3nt: TGTGCCAGCACCCCCAGGGCTAGCGACGCTCGCGAGCAGTACTTC
v_gene: TRBV24-1; d_gene: .; abundance: .; j_gene: TRBJ2-1; CDR3aa: CATSPESYNEQFF; CDR3nt: TGTGCCACCAGTCCCGAGTCCTACAATGAGCAGTTCTTC
v_gene: TRBV5-1; d_gene: .; abundance: .; j_gene: TRBJ2-7; CDR3aa: CASSLFPQGKGEQYF; CDR3nt: TGCGCCAGCAGCTTGTTTCCACAGGGAAAGGGGGAGCAGTACTTC
v_gene: TRBV5-1; d_gene: .; abundance: .; j_gene: TRBJ2-7; CDR3aa: CASSYVLDRVYEQYF; CDR3nt: TGCGCCAGCAGCTACGTCTTGGACAGAGTCTACGAGCAGTACTTC
v_gene: TRBV7-9; d_gene: .; abundance: few; j_gene: TRBJ2-5; CDR3aa: CASSARGETQYF; CDR3nt: TGTGCCAGCAGCGCTAGGGGAGAGACCCAGTACTTC
v_gene: TRBV2; d_gene: .; abundance: .; j_gene: TRBJ2-7; CDR3aa: CASSELAPLAGAYEQYF; CDR3nt: TGTGCCAGCAGTGAATTAGCCCCCTTGGCAGGGGCCTACGAGCAGTACTTC
v_gene: TRBV18; d_gene: .; abundance: few; j_gene: TRBJ1-5; CDR3aa: CASSPSRGRGDQPQHF; CDR3nt: TGTGCCAGCTCACCAAGTCGCGGCAGGGGTGATCAGCCCCAGCATTTT
v_gene: TRBV4-3; d_gene: .; abundance: .; j_gene: TRBJ2-5; CDR3aa: CASSQAPQETQYF; CDR3nt: TGCGCCAGCAGCCAAGCTCCGCAAGAGACCCAGTACTTC
v_gene: TRBV5-1; d_gene: TRBD2; abundance: once; j_gene: TRBJ2-1; CDR3aa: CASSQSGAGGPGYNEQFF; CDR3nt: TGCGCCAGCAGCCAGTCGGGTGCGGGAGGGCCCGGGTACAATGAGCAGTTCTTC
v_gene: TRBV28; d_gene: .; abundance: .; j_gene: TRBJ2-7; CDR3aa: CASSLPARGLTFGEQYF; CDR3nt: TGTGCCAGCAGTTTACCCGCACGAGGGTTGACCTTCGGGGAGCAGTACTTC
v_gene: TRBV3-1/TRBV3-2; d_gene: TRBD2; abundance: .; j_gene: TRBJ2-1; CDR3aa: CASSHDSGRSSYNEQFF; CDR3nt: TGTGCCAGCAGCCATGATAGCGGGAGGAGTTCCTACAATGAGCAGTTCTTC
v_gene: TRBV5-4; d_gene: TRBD2; abundance: .; j_gene: TRBJ2-1; CDR3aa: CASSFSLAGVGNEQFF; CDR3nt: TGTGCCAGCAGCTTTAGTCTAGCGGGAGTGGGCAATGAGCAGTTCTTC
v_gene: TRBV7-8; d_gene: .; abundance: few; j_gene: TRBJ2-1; CDR3aa: CASSLGRDEQFF; CDR3nt: TGTGCCAGCAGCTTAGGGCGGGATGAGCAGTTCTTC
v_gene: TRBV28; d_gene: .; abundance: .; j_gene: TRBJ2-3; CDR3aa: CASSPPGGSTDTQYF; CDR3nt: TGTGCCAGCAGTCCCCCCGGCGGGAGCACAGATACGCAGTATTTT
v_gene: TRBV7-2; d_gene: TRBD2; abundance: .; j_gene: TRBJ2-1; CDR3aa: CASSLASGAYNEQFF; CDR3nt: TGTGCCAGCAGCTTAGCTAGCGGGGCATACAATGAGCAGTTCTTC
v_gene: TRBV28; d_gene: TRBD2; abundance: .; j_gene: TRBJ2-7; CDR3aa: CASSFPPGLAPSNEQYF; CDR3nt: TGTGCCAGCAGTTTCCCCCCGGGACTAGCGCCGTCCAACGAGCAGTACTTC
v_gene: TRBV18; d_gene: TRBD2; abundance: .; j_gene: TRBJ2-3; CDR3aa: CASSRTSGGGTDTQYF; CDR3nt: TGTGCCAGCTCACGCACTAGCGGAGGGGGCACAGATACGCAGTATTTT
v_gene: TRBV7-9; d_gene: .; abundance: .; j_gene: TRBJ2-1; CDR3aa: CASSLGTLVSEQFF; CDR3nt: TGTGCCAGCAGCTTAGGGACTTTGGTCAGTGAGCAGTTCTTC
v_gene: TRBV18; d_gene: TRBD2; abundance: .; j_gene: TRBJ2-4; CDR3aa: CASSARLLAGVDPAKNIQYF; CDR3nt: TGTGCCAGCTCTGCCAGACTTCTAGCGGGAGTCGATCCGGCCAAAAACATTCAGTACTTC
v_gene: TRBV6-2/TRBV6-3; d_gene: TRBD2; abundance: .; j_gene: TRBJ2-1; CDR3aa: CASSSGLAGGPRDNEQFF; CDR3nt: TGTGCCAGCAGTTCGGGACTAGCGGGAGGGCCGCGGGATAATGAGCAGTTCTTC
v_gene: TRBV6-5; d_gene: TRBD2; abundance: .; j_gene: TRBJ2-1; CDR3aa: CASKHSGSPAHEQFF; CDR3nt: TGTGCCAGCAAACATAGCGGGAGTCCCGCCCATGAGCAGTTCTTC
v_gene: TRBV2; d_gene: .; abundance: .; j_gene: TRBJ2-3; CDR3aa: CASRFVVANTDTQYF; CDR3nt: TGTGCCAGCAGGTTCGTGGTAGCCAACACAGATACGCAGTATTTT
v_gene: TRBV5-1; d_gene: TRBD1; abundance: .; j_gene: TRBJ2-7; CDR3aa: CASSVGQGSSYEQYF; CDR3nt: TGCGCCAGCAGCGTGGGACAGGGGAGCTCCTACGAGCAGTACTTC
v_gene: TRBV7-3; d_gene: TRBD2; abundance: .; j_gene: TRBJ2-1; CDR3aa: CASSRGLAGGYNEQFF; CDR3nt: TGTGCCAGCAGCAGGGGACTAGCGGGAGGGTACAATGAGCAGTTCTTC
v_gene: TRBV5-4; d_gene: .; abundance: many; j_gene: TRBJ1-6; CDR3aa: CASSLGGRLAGSPLHF; CDR3nt: TGTGCCAGCAGCTTGGGCGGCAGATTAGCCGGCTCACCCCTCCACTTT
v_gene: TRBV7-9; d_gene: .; abundance: .; j_gene: TRBJ2-7; CDR3aa: CASSIFSTSPYEQYF; CDR3nt: TGTGCCAGCAGCATATTTTCGACTAGTCCCTACGAGCAGTACTTC
v_gene: TRBV27; d_gene: .; abundance: .; j_gene: TRBJ1-4; CDR3aa: CASSSSNNRVPNEKLFF; CDR3nt: TGTGCCAGCAGTTCATCCAACAACAGGGTTCCTAATGAAAAACTGTTTTTT
v_gene: TRBV5-6; d_gene: TRBD1; abundance: .; j_gene: TRBJ1-2; CDR3aa: CASSLDRGYGYTF; CDR3nt: TGTGCCAGCAGCTTGGACAGGGGTTATGGCTACACCTTC
v_gene: TRBV27; d_gene: TRBD1; abundance: few; j_gene: TRBJ2-7; CDR3aa: CASRGDSFSYEQYF; CDR3nt: TGTGCCAGCAGAGGGGACAGCTTCTCCTACGAGCAGTACTTC
v_gene: TRBV2; d_gene: .; abundance: .; j_gene: TRBJ2-5; CDR3aa: CASSPALAQETQYF; CDR3nt: TGTGCCAGCAGCCCCGCATTGGCCCAAGAGACCCAGTACTTC
v_gene: TRBV7-6; d_gene: TRBD1; abundance: .; j_gene: TRBJ1-3; CDR3aa: CASSSGQGLGNTIYF; CDR3nt: TGTGCCAGCAGCTCAGGACAGGGGTTGGGAAACACCATATATTTT
v_gene: TRBV2; d_gene: .; abundance: .; j_gene: TRBJ2-3; CDR3aa: CASSAGFGKDSTDTQYF; CDR3nt: TGTGCCAGCAGTGCAGGATTTGGTAAGGACTCGACAGATACGCAGTATTTT
v_gene: TRBV4-3; d_gene: TRBD2; abundance: .; j_gene: TRBJ2-7; CDR3aa: CASSLDSGSPYEQYF; CDR3nt: TGCGCCAGCAGCCTAGATAGCGGGAGTCCCTACGAGCAGTACTTC
v_gene: TRBV7-8; d_gene: TRBD1; abundance: .; j_gene: TRBJ1-6; CDR3aa: CASSPQGASYNSPLHF; CDR3nt: TGTGCCAGCAGCCCACAGGGGGCTTCCTATAATTCACCCCTCCACTTT